This is a list of T cell receptor beta chains from one sample in a study of T cell changes during pregnancy in multiple sclerosis. Profiled with immunoSEQ multiplex PCR; TCRdb holds only in-frame clones, not every one. The table has 30,000 to 45,000 clones, almost 95% seen once. The specimen sequenced was PBMCs (not recorded whether the cells were cultured). The receptors come from a female donor with multiple sclerosis, enrolled in a pregnancy study. Each CDR3 is given with its conserved first and last residue. Fields, in order: V gene, J gene, CDR3 protein.

TRBV19	TRBJ1-5	CASSEGINQPQHF
TRBV4-2	TRBJ2-1	CASSPGTSGSDEQFF
TRBV27	TRBJ2-7	CASSPSTGESSYEQYF
TRBV28	TRBJ2-1	CASSPGSWGSYNEQFF
TRBV5-1	TRBJ2-2	CASSPRTSGRKTGELFF
TRBV6-6	TRBJ2-6	CASKTHSGANVLTF
TRBV2	TRBJ2-7	CASGLLAGGYEQYF
TRBV7-9	TRBJ1-2	CASSFGQLYGYTF
TRBV2	TRBJ2-3	CASSGWGSRGRASTDTQYF
TRBV7-2	TRBJ1-2	CASSADRQLNGYTF
TRBV30	TRBJ2-2	CAWRRGRNTGELFF
TRBV18	TRBJ2-7	CASSPGQLISYEQYF
TRBV2	TRBJ2-7	CATKSGEQYF
TRBV5-5	TRBJ1-1	CASSFGPSNTEAFF
TRBV5-4	TRBJ2-7	CAVREGSHYEQYF
TRBV4-3	TRBJ1-4	CASSQDFEGPGHEKLFF